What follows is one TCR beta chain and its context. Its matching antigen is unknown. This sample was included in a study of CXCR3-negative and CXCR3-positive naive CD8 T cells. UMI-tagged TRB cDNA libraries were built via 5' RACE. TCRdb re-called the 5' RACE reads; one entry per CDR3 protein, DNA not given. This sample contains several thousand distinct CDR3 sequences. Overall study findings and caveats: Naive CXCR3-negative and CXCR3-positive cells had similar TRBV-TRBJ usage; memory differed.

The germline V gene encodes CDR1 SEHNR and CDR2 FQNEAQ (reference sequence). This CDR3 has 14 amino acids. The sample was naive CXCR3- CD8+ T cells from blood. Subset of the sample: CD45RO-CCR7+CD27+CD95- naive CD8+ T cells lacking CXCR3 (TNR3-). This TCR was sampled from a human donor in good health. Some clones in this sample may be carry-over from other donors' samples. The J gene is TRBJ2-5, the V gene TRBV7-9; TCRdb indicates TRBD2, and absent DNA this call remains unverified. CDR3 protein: CASSLVRGRETQYF.